The text below deals with one TCR beta chain. What it binds is unknown. This sample is part of a study of long-term antiretroviral therapy in people with HIV. With survey level as its setting, the immunoSEQ assay was v3.0. Here immunoSEQ multiplex PCR was the method, and the copy in TCRdb shows in-frame clones only, minus some. The sample carries some 29,000 clones, about 93% recorded once. The United States was where all participants with HIV were treated. V was clipped by 0 bases and J by 4 bases; unmatched bases: 6. The CDR3 is 16 amino acids. CDR1 and CDR2 (germline): LGHNA, YSLEER. Broader study findings: Diversity measured after ART increased yet remained under transplant donor controls.

The receptor comes from a man aged 40-49 years with HIV. The rearrangement joins TRBV4-3 to TRBJ2-4, with TRBD1 identical over 7 bases. The sequencing here drew on unsorted PBMCs, taken 6.2 years after starting antiretroviral therapy. The CDR3 spells CASSQDSTTGKNIQYF. Here the CDR3 DNA reads TGCGCCAGCAGCCAAGATTCGACGACAGGGAAAAACATTCAGTACTTC.